This T cell receptor beta chain was captured in a study of blood T cell repertoires in COVID-19. Background on the study: Some COVID-19 samples were acute and others convalescent; all came from the United States, Italy and Spain. T cells, B-cell-depleted T cells, or PBMCs provided the cDNA or gDNA that served as material.

In the authors' workflow: Amplification with reference gene primers provided the estimates of nucleated cell counts. Assay: immunoSEQ multiplex PCR; the TCRdb copy retains only in-frame clones and omits some. V and J calls and clone size follow that table, whereas D and trimming were derived from the DNA. The sample contains roughly 200,000 clones, 70% to 90% of which appear only once. The CDR3 is 16 residues long. Germline lookup yields CDR1 SGDLS and CDR2 YYNGEE. Between the trimmed V and J ends, which lost 1 base and 1 base, there was a span of 13 bases. The sample consisted of peripheral blood. This chain connects TRBV9 to TRBJ2-3; D is perhaps TRBD2 (6 bases). The clonotype originates from a human donor with active or convalescent COVID-19. The donor label of this sample is uncertain. The CDR3 loop reads CASSVRAGRGTDTQYF. The CDR3 bases are TGTGCCAGCAGCGTAAGGGCGGGGCGGGGCACAGATACGCAGTATTTT.